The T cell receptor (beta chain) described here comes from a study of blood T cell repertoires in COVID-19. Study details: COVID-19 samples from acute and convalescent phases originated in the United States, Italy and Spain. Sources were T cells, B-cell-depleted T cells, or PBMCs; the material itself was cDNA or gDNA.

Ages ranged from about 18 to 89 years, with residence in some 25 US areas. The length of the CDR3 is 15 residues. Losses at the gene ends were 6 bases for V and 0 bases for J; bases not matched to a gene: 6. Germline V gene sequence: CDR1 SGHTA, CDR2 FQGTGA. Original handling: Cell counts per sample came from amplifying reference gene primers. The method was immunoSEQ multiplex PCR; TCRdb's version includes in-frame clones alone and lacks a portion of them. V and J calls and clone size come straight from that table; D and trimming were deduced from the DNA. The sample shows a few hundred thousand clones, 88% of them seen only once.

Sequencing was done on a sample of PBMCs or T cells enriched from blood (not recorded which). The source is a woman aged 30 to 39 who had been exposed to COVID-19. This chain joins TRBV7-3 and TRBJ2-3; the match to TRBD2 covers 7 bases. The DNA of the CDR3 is TGTGCCAGCAGGCCAGCGGGACTGAGCACAGATACGCAGTATTTT. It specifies CASRPAGLSTDTQYF.